The present T cell receptor (beta chain) was sequenced within a study of post-analysis software for immune sequencing data. Study as a whole: Relapsing-remitting, secondary progressive and progressive-relapsing forms of multiple sclerosis all featured among disease courses.

General study points: F measure grouped same-batch samples tightly together. Patients showed TRBV5-6, TRBV5-1 and TRBV20-1 among five TRBV segments more frequent than in controls. Among multiple sclerosis patients, normalized Chao1 diversity was significantly below that of controls.

Incorporated into the TCR beta cDNA libraries were unique molecular identifiers, which served to reduce PCR and sequencing biases. The source material, about 0.9 to 11 million T cells, gave rise to 500,000 or so cDNA molecules. From the PCR reads, TCRdb called clonotypes with MiXCR, one entry per CDR3 protein. The table has about half a million distinct CDR3 sequences, around 31% seen once. In the case of this clonotype: Its antigen is as yet unknown.

Germline V gene lookup returns CDR1 LGHDT and CDR2 YNNKEL (reference sequence). Trimming took 0 bases from V and 3 from J, leaving 5 bases between them. The CDR3 runs to 14 residues. The J gene is TRBJ2-2, the V gene TRBV3-1; D is unclear. The clonotype was recovered from a girl under 18 with multiple sclerosis. The specimen sequenced was blood. Here the CDR3 DNA reads TGTGCCAGCAGCCAAGATTACGACACCGGGGAGCTGTTTTTT. Its protein is CASSQDYDTGELFF.